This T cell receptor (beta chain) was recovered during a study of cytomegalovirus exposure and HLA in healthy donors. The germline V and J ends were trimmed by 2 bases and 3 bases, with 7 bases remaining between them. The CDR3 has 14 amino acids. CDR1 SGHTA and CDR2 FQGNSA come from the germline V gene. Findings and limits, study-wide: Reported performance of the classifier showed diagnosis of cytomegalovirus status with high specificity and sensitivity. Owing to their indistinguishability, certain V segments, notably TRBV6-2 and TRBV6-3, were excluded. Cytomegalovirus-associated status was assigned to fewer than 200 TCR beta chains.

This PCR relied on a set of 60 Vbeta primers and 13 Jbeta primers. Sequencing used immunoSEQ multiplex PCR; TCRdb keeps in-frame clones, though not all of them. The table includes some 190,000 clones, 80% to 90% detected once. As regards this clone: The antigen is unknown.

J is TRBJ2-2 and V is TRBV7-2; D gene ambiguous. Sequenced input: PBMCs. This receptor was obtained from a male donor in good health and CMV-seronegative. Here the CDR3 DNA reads TGTGCCAGCAGCTTATTGCGGTACACCGGGGAGCTGTTTTTT. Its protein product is CASSLLRYTGELFF.